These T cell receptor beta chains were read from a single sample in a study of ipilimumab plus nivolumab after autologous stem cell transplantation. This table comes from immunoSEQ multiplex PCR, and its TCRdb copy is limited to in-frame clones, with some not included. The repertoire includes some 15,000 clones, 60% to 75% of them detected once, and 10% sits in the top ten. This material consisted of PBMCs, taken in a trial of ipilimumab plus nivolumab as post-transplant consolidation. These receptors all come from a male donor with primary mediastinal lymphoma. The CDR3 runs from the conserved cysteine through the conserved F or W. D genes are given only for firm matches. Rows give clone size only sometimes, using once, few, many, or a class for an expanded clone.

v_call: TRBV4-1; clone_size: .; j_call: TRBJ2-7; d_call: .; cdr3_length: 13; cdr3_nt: TGCGCCAGCAGCCAAGGGACCTCCTACGAGCAGTACTTC; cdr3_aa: CASSQGTSYEQYF
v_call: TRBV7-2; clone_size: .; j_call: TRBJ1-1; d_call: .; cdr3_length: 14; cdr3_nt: TGTGCCAGCAGCTTAGGCAGGGTGGCGAGTGAAGCTTTCTTT; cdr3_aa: CASSLGRVASEAFF
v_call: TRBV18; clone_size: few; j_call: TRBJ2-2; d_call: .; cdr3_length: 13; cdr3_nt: TGTGCCAGCTCACTCCTCAAGGACGGGGAGCTGTTTTTT; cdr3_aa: CASSLLKDGELFF
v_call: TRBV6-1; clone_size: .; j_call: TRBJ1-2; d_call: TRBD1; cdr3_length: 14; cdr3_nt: TGTGCCAGCAGTGTGGGACAGACCTACTATGGCTACACCTTC; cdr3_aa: CASSVGQTYYGYTF
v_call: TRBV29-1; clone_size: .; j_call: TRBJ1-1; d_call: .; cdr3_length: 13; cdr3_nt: TGCAGCATTCTCGATGTAGGGGGCACTGAAGCTTTCTTT; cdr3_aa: CSILDVGGTEAFF
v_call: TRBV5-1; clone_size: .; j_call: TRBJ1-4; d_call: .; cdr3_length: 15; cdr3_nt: TGCGCCAGCAGCTTGGCTAGACGACCTAATGAAAAACTGTTTTTT; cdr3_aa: CASSLARRPNEKLFF
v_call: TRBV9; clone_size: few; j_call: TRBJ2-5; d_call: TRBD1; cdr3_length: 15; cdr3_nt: TGTGCCAGCAGCGCGACTTACGACAGGGTGCAGACCCAGTACTTC; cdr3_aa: CASSATYDRVQTQYF
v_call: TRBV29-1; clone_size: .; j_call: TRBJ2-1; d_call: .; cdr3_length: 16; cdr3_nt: TGCAGCGTTGTAAAGGGGGGGGGAGTGTCCTACAATGAGCAGTTCTTC; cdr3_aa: CSVVKGGGVSYNEQFF
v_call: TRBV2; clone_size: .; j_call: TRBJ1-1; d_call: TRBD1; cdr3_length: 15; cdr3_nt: TGTGCCACGTCACGGGGGGCAGGGGGCGGATTAGGAGCTTTCTTT; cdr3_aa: CATSRGAGGGLGAFF
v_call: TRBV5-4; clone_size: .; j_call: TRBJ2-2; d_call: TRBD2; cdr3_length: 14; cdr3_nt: TGTGCCAGCGGTCCGGCGGGAGCAACGGGGGAGCTGTTTTTT; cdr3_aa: CASGPAGATGELFF
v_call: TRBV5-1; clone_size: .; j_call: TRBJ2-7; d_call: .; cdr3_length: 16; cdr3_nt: TGCGCCAGCAGCCTGGACGGACCAAATACCTCCTACGAGCAGTACTTC; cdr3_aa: CASSLDGPNTSYEQYF
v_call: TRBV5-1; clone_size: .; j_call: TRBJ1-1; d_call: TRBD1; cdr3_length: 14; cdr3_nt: TGCGCCAGCAGCGGCGGGACAGCGAACACTGAAGCTTTCTTT; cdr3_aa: CASSGGTANTEAFF
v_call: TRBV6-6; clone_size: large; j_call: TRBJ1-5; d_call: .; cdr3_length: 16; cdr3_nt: TGTGCCAGCAGTACCCCCCGGGACGGCCGCAATCAGCCCCAGCATTTT; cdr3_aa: CASSTPRDGRNQPQHF
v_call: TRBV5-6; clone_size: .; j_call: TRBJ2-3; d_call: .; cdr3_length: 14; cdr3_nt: TGTGCCAGCACCCTTCGGGGTGGGTTGGATACGCAGTATTTT; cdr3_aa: CASTLRGGLDTQYF
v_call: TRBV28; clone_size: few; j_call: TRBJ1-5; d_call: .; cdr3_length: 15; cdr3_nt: TGTGCCAGCAGTCCTCAGGGTCTGAGCAATCAGCCCCAGCATTTT; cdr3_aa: CASSPQGLSNQPQHF
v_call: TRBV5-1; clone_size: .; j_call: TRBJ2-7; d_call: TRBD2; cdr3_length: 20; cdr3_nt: TGCGCCAGCAGCTACCGAGGAGCTAGCGGGGGGGCATACGGGAGCGACGAGCAGTACTTC; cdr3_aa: CASSYRGASGGAYGSDEQYF
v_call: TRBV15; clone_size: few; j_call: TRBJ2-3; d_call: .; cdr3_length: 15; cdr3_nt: TGTGCCACCAGCAGAGTCACGGGAAGCACAGATACGCAGTATTTT; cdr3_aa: CATSRVTGSTDTQYF
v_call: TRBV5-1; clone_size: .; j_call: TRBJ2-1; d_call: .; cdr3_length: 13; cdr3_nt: TGCGCCAGCAGCTTTGGGGGGAAAAATGAGCAGTTCTTC; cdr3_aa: CASSFGGKNEQFF
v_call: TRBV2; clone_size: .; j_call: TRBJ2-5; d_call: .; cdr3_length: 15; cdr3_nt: TGTGCCAGCAGTTCTCTATGGAGGGAACAAGAGACCCAGTACTTC; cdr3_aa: CASSSLWREQETQYF
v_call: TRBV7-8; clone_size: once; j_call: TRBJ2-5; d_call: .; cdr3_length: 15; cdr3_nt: TGTGCCAGCAGCCCCCTTTTTCCCGTACAAGAGACCCAGTACTTC; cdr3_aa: CASSPLFPVQETQYF
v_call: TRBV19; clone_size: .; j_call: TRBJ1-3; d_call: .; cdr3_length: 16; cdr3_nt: TGTGCCAGTAGAATCAACTCTTTCACCGATGGAAACACCATATATTTT; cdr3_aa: CASRINSFTDGNTIYF
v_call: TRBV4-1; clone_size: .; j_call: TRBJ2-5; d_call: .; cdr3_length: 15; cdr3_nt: TGCGCCAGCAGCCAAGATTGGAGCCAGGGGGAGACCCAGTACTTC; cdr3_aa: CASSQDWSQGETQYF
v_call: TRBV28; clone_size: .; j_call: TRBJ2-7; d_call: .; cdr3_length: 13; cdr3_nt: TGTGCCAGCAGTCGACCGGTCAGGTACGAGCAGTACTTC; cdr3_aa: CASSRPVRYEQYF
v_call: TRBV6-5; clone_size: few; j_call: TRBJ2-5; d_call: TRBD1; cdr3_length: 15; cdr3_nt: TGTGCCAGCAGGGAACGGGACAGGGGACAGGAGACCCAGTACTTC; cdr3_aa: CASRERDRGQETQYF
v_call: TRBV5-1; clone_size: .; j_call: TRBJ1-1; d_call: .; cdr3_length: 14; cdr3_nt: TGCGCCAGCCGGCCGGGGGGGATGAACACTGAAGCTTTCTTT; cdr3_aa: CASRPGGMNTEAFF
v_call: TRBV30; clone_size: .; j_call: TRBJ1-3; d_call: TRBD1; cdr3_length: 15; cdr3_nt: TGTGCCTGGAGTGCCGGGACAGGGGCTGGAAACACCATATATTTT; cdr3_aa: CAWSAGTGAGNTIYF
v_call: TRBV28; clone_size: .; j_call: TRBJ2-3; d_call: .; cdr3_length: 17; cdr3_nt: TGTGCCAGCAGCCCCCTTCTCCGCAGGGGAGGGAAAGATACGCAGTATTTT; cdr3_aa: CASSPLLRRGGKDTQYF
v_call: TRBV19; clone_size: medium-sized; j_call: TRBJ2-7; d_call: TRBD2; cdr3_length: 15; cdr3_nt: TGTGCCAGTAGTGGATTAGCGGGGGGCACCTACGAGCAGTACTTC; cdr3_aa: CASSGLAGGTYEQYF
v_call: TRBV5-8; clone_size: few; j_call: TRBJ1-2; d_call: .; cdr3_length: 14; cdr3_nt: TGTGCCAGCAGCTTGTGGGACTTGGACTATGGCTACACCTTC; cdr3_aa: CASSLWDLDYGYTF
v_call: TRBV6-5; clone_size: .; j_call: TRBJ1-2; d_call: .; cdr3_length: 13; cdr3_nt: TGTGCCAGCAGTTACCAAAACCTCTATGGCTACACCTTC; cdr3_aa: CASSYQNLYGYTF
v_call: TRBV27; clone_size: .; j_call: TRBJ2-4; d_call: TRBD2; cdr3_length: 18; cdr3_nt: TGTGCCAGCATTCGGACTAGCGGGAGTACGGGGACCAAAAACATTCAGTACTTC; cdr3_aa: CASIRTSGSTGTKNIQYF